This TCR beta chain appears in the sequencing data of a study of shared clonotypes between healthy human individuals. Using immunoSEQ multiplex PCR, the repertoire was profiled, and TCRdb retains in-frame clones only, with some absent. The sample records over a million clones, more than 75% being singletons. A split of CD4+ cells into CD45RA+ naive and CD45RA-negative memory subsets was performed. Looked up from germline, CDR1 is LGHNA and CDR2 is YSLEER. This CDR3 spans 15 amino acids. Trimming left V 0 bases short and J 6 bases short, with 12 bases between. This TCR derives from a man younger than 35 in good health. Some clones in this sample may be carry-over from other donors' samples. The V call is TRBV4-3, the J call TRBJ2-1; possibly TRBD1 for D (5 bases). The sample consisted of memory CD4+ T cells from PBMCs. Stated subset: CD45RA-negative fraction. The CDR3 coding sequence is TGCGCCAGCAGCCAAGAGCATAGGGGTGGCAATGAGCAGTTCTTC. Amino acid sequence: CASSQEHRGGNEQFF.